This T cell receptor beta chain comes out of a study of blood T cell repertoires in COVID-19. For the study at large: The study drew acute and convalescent COVID-19 samples from the United States, Italy and Spain. PBMCs, B-cell-depleted T cells, or T cells were the source of the cDNA or gDNA that made up the material.

In the source study's methods: Amplification from reference gene primers served as the basis for estimated nucleated cell counts. Profiling relied on immunoSEQ multiplex PCR, and the TCRdb table lists in-frame clones only, not all of them. The V and J calls and clone size were taken over from that table, and D and trimming were inferred from the DNA. The table includes 200,000 to 300,000 clones, 70% to 90% detected once. Trimming removed 5 bases from V and 4 bases from J; junction bases left unmatched: 3. Looked up from germline, CDR1 is LNHDA and CDR2 is SQIVND (reference sequence). This CDR3 comprises 13 residues.

Input material: peripheral blood. The V and J genes are TRBV19 and TRBJ1-2, with TRBD1 identical over 8 bases. The clonotype was recovered from a woman aged 25 to 39 who had recovered from COVID-19. The CDR3 DNA follows: TGTGCCAGTAGTGCAGGGACAGGCTATGGCTACACCTTC. It codes for CASSAGTGYGYTF.